Below are 27 T cell receptor beta chains sequenced from a single sample in a study of control samples from healthy donors and cancer patients. Sequencing was performed with immunoSEQ multiplex PCR; in TCRdb, only in-frame clones are kept and a portion is missing. Of 120,000 or so clones in the sample, roughly nine tenths were seen once. Sample: blood. These receptors were obtained from a man between 18 and 35 years old in good health.

The rearrangement links TRBV19 to TRBJ1-5; D gene ambiguous. Trimming shortened V by 6 bases and J by 6 bases, and 12 bases separated the two germline ends. Germline CDR1 LNHDA, CDR2 SQIVND (reference sequence). CDR3 length: 13 residues. This CDR3 is CASRFRQSQPQHF. The CDR3 DNA sequence: TGTGCCAGTAGATTCCGGCAGAGTCAGCCCCAGCATTTT.

This chain uses TRBV27 with TRBJ2-7, with 9 bases identical to TRBD1. The ends lost 0 bases at V and 2 bases at J; junction bases unmatched: 2. Germline CDR1 MNHEY, CDR2 SMNVEV (reference sequence). This CDR3 is 15 amino acids long. CDR3 amino acids: CASSLSGQGAYEQYF. The CDR3 coding sequence is TGTGCCAGCAGTTTATCGGGACAGGGAGCCTACGAGCAGTACTTC.

This clone was recorded once. The CDR3 DNA follows: TGTGCCAGCAGTGACCAAGGGAGCAGGGGCAACTATGGCTACACCTTC. This codes for CASSDQGSRGNYGYTF. This chain uses TRBV6-4 with TRBJ1-2; TRBD1 is a possible D gene (6 bases). This CDR3 has 16 residues. V was cut by 2 bases and J by 2 bases, with 15 bases left in between. CDR1 is MRHNA, CDR2 SNTAGT, per germline.

The V and J genes are TRBV9 and TRBJ1-1; 7 bases are shared with TRBD1. With 2 bases clipped from V and 1 base from J, the junction kept 5 bases outside the gene matches. Per the germline V gene, CDR1 is SGDLS and CDR2 is YYNGEE. There are 15 residues in the CDR3. The CDR3 nucleotides are TGTGCCAGCAGCGTCCACAGGGGCCAGAACACTGAAGCTTTCTTT. Residues: CASSVHRGQNTEAFF.

This chain joins TRBV14 and TRBJ2-2; 13 bases align to TRBD2. The CDR3 totals 19 residues. The ends lost 4 bases at V and 0 bases at J; junction bases unmatched: 8. Germline V gene sequence: CDR1 SGHDN, CDR2 FVKESK. The CDR3 DNA is TGTGCCAGCAGCCTCCTACTAGCGGGAGGGATCGCGAACACCGGGGAGCTGTTTTTT. Protein product: CASSLLLAGGIANTGELFF. Supplemented by reference TRBV14 and TRBJ2-2, the full variable domain reads EAGVTQFPSHSVIEKGQTVTLRCDPISGHDNLYWYRRVMGKEIKFLLHFVKESKQDESGMPNNRFLAERTGGTYSTLKVQPAELEDSGVYFCASSLLLAGGIANTGELFFGEGSRLTVL.

This chain uses TRBV4-3 with TRBJ1-2; possible D gene TRBD1, 5 bases. Trimming stripped 4 bases from V and 10 bases from J, with 22 bases between. This CDR3 region has 15 residues. CDR1 is LGHNA and CDR2 is YSLEER in the germline V gene. The CDR3 loop is CASSPSTEGRIFYTF. CDR3 nucleotide sequence: TGCGCCAGCAGCCCCTCAACGGAGGGACGTATCTTCTACACCTTC.

The J gene is TRBJ1-3, the V gene TRBV28; D possibly corresponds to TRBD1 (6 bases). Looked up from germline, CDR1 is MDHEN and CDR2 is SYDVKM. V lost 2 bases and J 0 bases, leaving 14 bases between the germline ends. The CDR3 totals 17 residues. The CDR3 region is CASSLRQALVSGNTIYF. In DNA, the CDR3 is TGTGCCAGCAGTTTAAGACAGGCGCTTGTCTCTGGAAACACCATATATTTT.

The chain employs TRBV29-1 and TRBJ2-5; unclear D gene. Germline CDR1 and CDR2: SQVTM and ANQGSEA. This CDR3 is built from 14 residues. V was clipped by 5 bases and J by 5 bases, with 18 bases between them. CDR3 region: CSVLPTQVGETQYF. CDR3 sequence (DNA): TGCAGCGTTTTGCCCACGCAGGTCGGGGAGACCCAGTACTTC.

CDR3 in amino acids: CATSDKPGLPPPEQFF. CDR3 coding DNA: TGTGCCACCAGTGATAAACCGGGACTACCACCCCCTGAGCAGTTCTTC. This chain links TRBV24-1 with TRBJ2-1; 7 positions agree with TRBD2. Germline V CDR1 and CDR2: KGHDR, SFDVKD. With V trimmed by 3 bases and J by 9 bases, 13 bases remained unmatched. This CDR3 has 16 residues.

The chain is built from TRBV2 and TRBJ2-1; 7 bases align to TRBD1. After removal of 7 bases from V and 9 bases from J, the junction contained 12 bases not matched to a gene. CDR3 length equals 14 residues. CDR1 and CDR2 (germline): SNHLY, FYNNEI. In nucleotides, the CDR3 is TGTGCCAGCACCGGACAGGCCTCGTATGCTGAGCAGTTCTTC. Residues: CASTGQASYAEQFF.

The CDR3 loop reads CASSPSFTGGRNEKLFF. The CDR3 coding sequence is TGCGCCAGCAGCCCTTCCTTCACAGGGGGCCGGAATGAAAAACTGTTTTTT. The V and J genes are TRBV4-1 and TRBJ1-4; TRBD1 matches 9 bases. CDR1 MGHRA and CDR2 YSYEKL come from the germline V gene. This CDR3 is built from 17 residues. The junction had 11 bases not matched to a gene; V was cut back by 4 bases and J by 5 bases.

The V call is TRBV19, the J call TRBJ1-3; D gene ambiguous. Germline CDR1 reads LNHDA; CDR2 reads SQIVND (reference sequence). V was pared by 11 bases and J by 0 bases, with 8 bases between. The length of the CDR3 is 12 residues. CDR3 bases: TGTGCCTCGAGGAGCTCTGGAAACACCATATATTTT. It yields the protein CASRSSGNTIYF.

The rearrangement uses TRBV7-8 and TRBJ2-7, with 10 bases lining up with TRBD2. This CDR3 region has 16 residues. Trimming at V came to 1 base and at J to 5 bases, leaving 8 bases not matched to a gene. Germline V gene sequence: CDR1 SGHVS, CDR2 FQNEAQ. CDR3: CASSLVLASGSHEQYF. CDR3 coding DNA: TGTGCCAGCAGCTTAGTCTTAGCTAGCGGGAGCCACGAGCAGTACTTC.

This clone was observed a handful of times. The genes are TRBV5-5 and TRBJ1-6, with D hard to call. Germline-derived CDR1 and CDR2 are SGHKS and YYEKEE (reference sequence). This CDR3 is 17 amino acids long. The V end lost 0 bases, the J end lost 0 bases, and 10 bases lay between the germline ends. The CDR3 bases are TGTGCCAGCAGCTTGGCCGATATTAGCTCCTATAATTCACCCCTCCACTTT. This translates into CASSLADISSYNSPLHF. Full variable domain (remainder filled in from reference TRBV5-5 and TRBJ1-6): DAGVTQSPTHLIKTRGQQVTLRCSPISGHKSVSWYQQVLGQGPQFIFQYYEKEERGRGNFPDRFSARQFPNYSSELNVNALLLGDSALYLCASSLADISSYNSPLHFGNGTRLTVT.

The genes are TRBV6-5 and TRBJ1-1, with TRBD1 matching over 7 bases. The germline V gene encodes CDR1 MNHEY and CDR2 SVGAGI. This CDR3 region has 12 residues. V was pared by 7 bases and J by 5 bases, with 4 bases of the junction left unmatched. CDR3 bases: TGTGCCAGCACCCCAGGGGGGACTGAAGCTTTCTTT. The encoded protein is CASTPGGTEAFF.

This clone was seen more than once but under ten times. This chain uses TRBV7-3 with TRBJ1-5; TRBD1 aligns across 7 bases. J was trimmed by 0 bases and V by 5 bases; bases with no gene match: 7. Germline V gives CDR1 SGHTA, CDR2 FQGTGA. The CDR3 consists of 16 residues. CDR3 sequence: CASSTSGQVSNQPQHF. CDR3 coding DNA: TGTGCCAGCAGCACTTCCGGACAGGTTAGCAATCAGCCCCAGCATTTT.

The chain is built from TRBV2 and TRBJ2-2, with TRBD1 matching 7 bases. Germline V gene sequence: CDR1 SNHLY, CDR2 FYNNEI. The V and J ends lost 8 bases and 3 bases, in that order; junction bases with no gene match: 6. CDR3 length: 14 amino acids. The CDR3 region has the DNA TGTGCCAGCCGGACAGGCTCGGACACCGGGGAGCTGTTTTTT. Its translation: CASRTGSDTGELFF. Using reference TRBV2 and TRBJ2-2 for the parts outside the CDR3, the full variable domain is EPEVTQTPSHQVTQMGQEVILRCVPISNHLYFYWYRQILGQKVEFLVSFYNNEISEKSEIFDDQFSVERPDGSNFTLKIRSTKLEDSAMYFCASRTGSDTGELFFGEGSRLTVL.

This chain connects TRBV12-3 or TRBV12-4 to TRBJ1-1; the match to TRBD1 covers 7 bases. The V and J ends lost 6 bases and 4 bases, in that order; junction bases with no gene match: 5. The CDR3 runs 13 residues. CDR3 bases: TGTGCCAGCAGGACGACAGGGCTCACTGAAGCTTTCTTT. Its translation: CASRTTGLTEAFF.

This chain joins TRBV6-2 or TRBV6-3 and TRBJ1-6; 12 bases align to TRBD1. The J segment lost 5 bases and the V segment lost 3 bases, leaving 11 bases of the junction unmatched. The CDR3 totals 19 residues. Germline CDR1 and CDR2: MNHEY and SVGEGT. CDR3 sequence: CASSYLRDRGPRDNSPLHF. In DNA, the CDR3 is TGTGCCAGCAGTTATCTCCGGGACAGGGGGCCAAGGGATAATTCACCCCTCCACTTT.

The chain recombines TRBV3-1 (or the pseudogene TRBV3-2) with TRBJ2-5, with D unclear. CDR1 and CDR2 from the germline V gene are LGHDT and YNNKEL (reference sequence). This CDR3 has 15 amino acids. Trimming cost V 3 bases and J 2 bases, with 13 bases left between them. The chain's CDR3 is CASSQGIVGQETQYF. In DNA, the CDR3 is TGTGCCAGCAGCCAGGGGATTGTAGGACAAGAGACCCAGTACTTC.

The chain recombines TRBV30 with TRBJ1-1; 7 bases are a match to TRBD1. Germline V gene lookup returns CDR1 GTSNPN and CDR2 SVGIG (reference sequence). The CDR3 extends over 13 amino acids. The ends lost 4 bases at V and 1 base at J; junction bases unmatched: 3. The CDR3 DNA is TGTGCCTGGAATAGGGGGCGGAACACTGAAGCTTTCTTT. Encoded protein: CAWNRGRNTEAFF.

This chain connects TRBV9 to TRBJ1-2, with D unclear. Per germline, CDR1 SGDLS and CDR2 YYNGEE. The CDR3 is 12 amino acids. Trimming took 4 bases from V and 3 from J, leaving 7 bases between them. The CDR3 coding sequence is TGTGCCAGCAGCCGGATCGACTATGGCTACACCTTC. Amino acid sequence: CASSRIDYGYTF.

The chain recombines TRBV30 with TRBJ2-1; 9 bases line up with TRBD2. This CDR3 has 14 amino acids. V gave up 5 bases and J gave up 6 bases; unmatched junction bases: 8. Germline loops: CDR1 GTSNPN, CDR2 SVGIG (reference sequence). The CDR3 coding sequence is TGTGCCTGGGAACTGAGCGGGAGGTCCAATGAGCAGTTCTTC. Its protein is CAWELSGRSNEQFF.

This clone occurred once. The chain is built from TRBV5-4 and TRBJ1-2; D is uncertain. Germline lookup yields CDR1 SGHNT and CDR2 YYREEE (reference sequence). The CDR3 length is 15 residues. The V and J ends lost 4 bases and 2 bases respectively, with 15 bases between them. The CDR3 DNA is TGTGCCAGCAGCCCTCAACCCGACGGCAACTATGGCTACACCTTC. It encodes CASSPQPDGNYGYTF. Complete variable domain (other parts from reference TRBV5-4 and TRBJ1-2): ETGVTQSPTHLIKTRGQQVTLRCSSQSGHNTVSWYQQALGQGPQFIFQYYREEENGRGNFPPRFSGLQFPNYSSELNVNALELDDSALYLCASSPQPDGNYGYTFGSGTRLTVV.

This sequence joins TRBV5-8 and TRBJ1-4; TRBD1 matches 7 bases. This CDR3 comprises 15 residues. Trimming removed 4 bases from V and 8 bases from J; junction bases left unmatched: 11. Germline values: CDR1 SGHTS, CDR2 YDEGEE. The CDR3 nucleotides read TGTGCCAGCAGCGGAGACGGGACAGTAGGAGAAAAACTGTTTTTT. As protein: CASSGDGTVGEKLFF.

V and J are TRBV2 and TRBJ1-4; tentative D call: TRBD1 (6 bases). CDR1 and CDR2 from the germline V gene are SNHLY and FYNNEI. V lost 10 bases to trimming and J lost 8 bases, with 20 bases between them. CDR3 size: 14 residues. CDR3 region: CATRRDLGGEKLFF. For the CDR3, the DNA is TGTGCCACCCGCAGGGATCTAGGGGGGGAAAAACTGTTTTTT.

The chain is built from TRBV23-1 and TRBJ2-3; 9 bases line up with TRBD1. TRBV23-1 is filed as an ORF, its function uncertain. This CDR3 region has 14 residues. J gave up 5 bases and V 5 bases, and 5 bases lay outside the gene matches. The chain's CDR3 is CASSVGTGQDTQYF. In nucleotides, the CDR3 is TGCGCCAGCAGTGTGGGGACAGGGCAAGATACGCAGTATTTT.